Presented here are 24 T cell receptor beta chains from one specimen sequenced in a study of blood T cell repertoires in COVID-19. Profiled with immunoSEQ multiplex PCR; TCRdb holds only in-frame clones, not every one. The sample lists under 200,000 clones, approximately 86% occurring once. Source material: peripheral blood. These receptors originate from a man aged 55 to 70 with acute or convalescent COVID-19.

In nucleotides, the CDR3 is TGTGCCTGGAGGCCTAGCTCTGGAAACACCATATATTTT. Translated: CAWRPSSGNTIYF. The chain is built from TRBV30 and TRBJ1-3; D is undetermined. CDR1 is GTSNPN, CDR2 SVGIG, per germline (reference sequence). V dropped 3 bases and J dropped 0 bases, with 6 bases sitting between them. This CDR3 is 13 amino acids long.

This chain links TRBV28 with TRBJ1-2; 8 bases fit TRBD1. The V segment lost 4 bases and the J segment 8 bases; nucleotides outside the gene matches: 18. This CDR3 is 17 amino acids long. Looked up from germline, CDR1 is MDHEN and CDR2 is SYDVKM. For the CDR3, the DNA is TGTGCCAGCAGTTCGTGGACAGGGAGGCCCACGGCTGGAGGCTACACCTTC. The encoded protein is CASSSWTGRPTAGGYTF.

This rearrangement joins TRBV24-1 to TRBJ2-1; D possibly corresponds to TRBD2 (7 bases). This CDR3 has 15 amino acids. Trimming cost V 3 bases and J 7 bases, with 15 bases left between them. The germline CDR1 and CDR2 sequences are KGHDR and SFDVKD. CDR3 sequence reads: CATSDPGGAGNEQFF. The CDR3 region has the DNA TGTGCCACCAGTGATCCGGGGGGCGCGGGGAATGAGCAGTTCTTC.

This clone occurred a few times. The chain couples TRBV5-1 to TRBJ2-2; no definite D call. Trimming left V 0 bases short and J 7 bases short, with 7 bases between. The germline gives CDR1 SGHRS, CDR2 YFSETQ. This CDR3 is built from 13 residues. CDR3 coding DNA: TGCGCCAGCAGCTTGGTGTCTAGCGGGGAGCTGTTTTTT. It specifies CASSLVSSGELFF.

The table lists this clone with a count of one. The chain links TRBV28 to TRBJ1-6, with D hard to call. CDR3 size: 15 residues. Trimming removed 6 bases from V and 5 bases from J, with 14 bases in between. Germline CDR1 is MDHEN and CDR2 is SYDVKM. This CDR3 is CASRAGSGDNSPLHF. CDR3 DNA sequence: TGTGCCAGCAGAGCTGGCAGCGGGGATAATTCACCCCTCCACTTT.

The chain is built from TRBV2 and TRBJ2-7; no reliable D call. The germline V gene encodes CDR1 SNHLY and CDR2 FYNNEI. This CDR3 is built from 16 residues. The V end was cut by 5 bases, the J end by 0 bases, with 17 bases between. This CDR3 reads CASSMWSEHSSYEQYF. As DNA, the CDR3 is TGTGCCAGCAGTATGTGGAGCGAGCATAGCTCCTACGAGCAGTACTTC.

This rearrangement joins TRBV6-5 to TRBJ1-1, with D hard to call. Germline CDR1 MNHEY, CDR2 SVGAGI. V was shortened by 6 bases and J by 5 bases, with 13 bases between the two germline ends. CDR3 length: 13 amino acids. CDR3 sequence: CASSPGSRTEAFF. The CDR3 nucleotides read TGTGCCAGCAGCCCAGGTAGTCGGACTGAAGCTTTCTTT.

This clone was detected once. The chain employs TRBV7-9 and TRBJ2-3; D possibly corresponds to TRBD2 (6 bases). CDR1 and CDR2 from the germline V gene are SEHNR and FQNEAQ (reference sequence). The CDR3 has 16 amino acids. Trimming stripped 5 bases from V and 4 bases from J, with 19 bases between. CDR3 in amino acids: CASSPGQEGFADTQYF. CDR3 bases: TGTGCCAGCAGCCCGGGTCAGGAGGGATTCGCAGATACGCAGTATTTT.

This chain connects TRBV7-2 to TRBJ2-7; 12 bases match TRBD2. With 4 bases clipped from V and 0 bases from J, the junction kept 1 base outside the gene matches. Germline lookup yields CDR1 SGHTA and CDR2 FQGNSA. The CDR3 spans 15 residues. Here the CDR3 reads CASSSTSGSSYEQYF. The CDR3 DNA is TGTGCCAGCAGCTCGACTAGCGGGAGCTCCTACGAGCAGTACTTC.

The chain employs TRBV18 and TRBJ2-3, with 11 bases identical to TRBD1. CDR1 is KGHSH and CDR2 is LQKENI in the germline V gene. The CDR3 length is 16 residues. Trimming took 1 base from V and 3 from J; bases not matched to a gene: 3. In nucleotides, the CDR3 is TGTGCCAGCTCACCACTCGGACAGGGGGCAACAGATACGCAGTATTTT. Protein product: CASSPLGQGATDTQYF.

The chain joins TRBV10-2 to TRBJ2-7, with TRBD2 as a possible D gene (5 bases). CDR1 WSHSY and CDR2 SAAADI come from the germline V gene. The CDR3 is made up of 15 amino acids. Trimming removed 1 base at V and 4 bases at J, with 14 bases between. This CDR3 is CASSEWPAGGYEQYF. The CDR3 DNA reads TGCGCCAGCAGTGAGTGGCCGGCGGGCGGGTACGAGCAGTACTTC.

This clone was seen only once. The chain employs TRBV12-5 and TRBJ1-1; 8 nucleotides align to TRBD1. The CDR3 runs 15 residues. The V gene end was trimmed by 1 base and the J gene end by 1 base; junction bases not matched to a gene: 2. Germline CDR1 and CDR2: LGHNT and FRNRAP. The CDR3 bases are TGTGCTAGTGGTTTGGGACAGGGGCCGAACACTGAAGCTTTCTTT. It specifies CASGLGQGPNTEAFF.

V is TRBV28 and J is TRBJ1-2, with 8 bases lining up with TRBD1. CDR1 is MDHEN and CDR2 is SYDVKM in the germline V gene. The CDR3 has 15 amino acids. The junction had 7 bases not matched to a gene; V was cut back by 5 bases and J by 2 bases. In DNA form, the CDR3 reads TGTGCCAGCAGTCTCGGACAGGGAAGGAACTATGGCTACACCTTC. Translating it yields CASSLGQGRNYGYTF.

The chain joins TRBV20-1 to TRBJ2-2; D unclear. Germline CDR1 DFQATT, CDR2 SNEGSKA (reference sequence). V was pared by 4 bases and J by 7 bases, with 7 bases between. This CDR3 is built from 11 residues. The chain's CDR3 is CSATPVGELFF. In DNA form, the CDR3 reads TGCAGTGCTACCCCGGTCGGGGAGCTGTTTTTT.

The CDR3 region is CASSQDPAGSTDTQYF. The CDR3 DNA follows: TGCGCCAGCAGCCAAGATCCAGCGGGGAGCACAGATACGCAGTATTTT. The chain carries TRBV4-1 and TRBJ2-3; 7 bases are a match to TRBD2. This CDR3 is 16 amino acids long. Trimming removed 0 bases from V and 0 bases from J; junction bases left unmatched: 3. Germline CDR1 and CDR2: MGHRA and YSYEKL.

The chain employs TRBV7-9 and TRBJ2-7, with 8 bases aligning to TRBD1. V shed 5 bases and J 7 bases; nucleotides not matched to a gene: 19. The V gene's germline CDR1 is SEHNR and CDR2 FQNEAQ (reference sequence). CDR3 length equals 17 residues. The CDR3 DNA is TGTGCCAGCAGCCGCCTTTTACCTAGCCAGGGGGCGGAGGAGCAGTACTTC. This sequence encodes CASSRLLPSQGAEEQYF.

The chain couples TRBV29-1 to TRBJ2-3; TRBD2 agrees at 12 bases. V was clipped by 3 bases and J by 3 bases; unmatched bases: 4. From germline, CDR1 is SQVTM and CDR2 ANQGSEA. The CDR3 contains 15 residues. The CDR3 DNA reads TGCAGCGTTGAGCTAGCGGGAGGGGGAACAGATACGCAGTATTTT. It encodes CSVELAGGGTDTQYF.

This clone was picked up a small number of times. The rearrangement uses TRBV7-2 and TRBJ2-7, with D possibly TRBD2 on 5 matching bases. Germline V gene data show CDR1 as SGHTA and CDR2 as FQGNSA. The V end lost 5 bases, the J end lost 6 bases, and 11 bases lay between the germline ends. The CDR3 loop spans 12 amino acids. Here the CDR3 DNA reads TGTGCCAGCAGCAATTACGCGGGCGAGCAGTACTTC. It is translated as CASSNYAGEQYF. Based on the CDR3 plus reference TRBV7-2 and TRBJ2-7, the full variable domain is GAGVSQSPSNKVTEKGKDVELRCDPISGHTALYWYRQSLGQGLEFLIYFQGNSAPDKSGLPSDRFSAERTGGSVSTLTIQRTQQEDSAVYLCASSNYAGEQYFGPGTRLTVT.

This clone was seen a handful of times. This chain links TRBV30 with TRBJ1-2; maybe TRBD1 (5 bases). The germline gives CDR1 GTSNPN, CDR2 SVGIG (reference sequence). V was clipped by 4 bases and J by 6 bases, with 15 bases between them. This CDR3 comprises 13 residues. The CDR3 here is CAWNRDFLDGYTF. CDR3 coding DNA: TGTGCCTGGAACCGGGACTTCCTCGATGGCTACACCTTC.

This chain joins TRBV9 and TRBJ2-2; 7 nucleotides match TRBD1. Germline CDR1 is SGDLS and CDR2 is YYNGEE. The CDR3 is 13 residues long. J lost 6 bases, V lost 4 bases, and 3 bases had no gene match. The CDR3 sequence is CASSPQGAGELFF. CDR3 coding DNA: TGTGCCAGCAGCCCTCAGGGGGCCGGGGAGCTGTTTTTT. The entire variable domain, with the rest obtained from reference TRBV9 and TRBJ2-2, is as follows: DSGVTQTPKHLITATGQRVTLRCSPRSGDLSVYWYQQSLDQGLQFLIQYYNGEERAKGNILERFSAQQFPDLHSELNLSSLELGDSALYFCASSPQGAGELFFGEGSRLTVL.

The genes are TRBV2 and TRBJ2-7; TRBD1 matches at 7 bases. This CDR3 has 13 residues. Germline CDR1 SNHLY, CDR2 FYNNEI. Trimming cost V 6 bases and J 11 bases; bases outside gene matches: 13. The chain's CDR3 is CASRAQTGSVKYF. Written as DNA, the CDR3 is TGTGCCAGCAGAGCACAGACAGGGTCGGTGAAGTACTTC. The full variable domain, completed using reference TRBV2 and TRBJ2-7, is EPEVTQTPSHQVTQMGQEVILRCVPISNHLYFYWYRQILGQKVEFLVSFYNNEISEKSEIFDDQFSVERPDGSNFTLKIRSTKLEDSAMYFCASRAQTGSVKYFGPGTRLTVT.

The chain is built from TRBV5-1 and TRBJ1-1; D is possibly TRBD1 (6 bases). Germline assignment: CDR1 SGHRS and CDR2 YFSETQ. V gave up 4 bases and J gave up 0 bases, with 13 bases separating them. This CDR3 comprises 15 residues. The chain's CDR3 is CASSDRDTLNTEAFF. The DNA of the CDR3 is TGCGCCAGCAGCGACCGGGACACATTGAACACTGAAGCTTTCTTT. The full variable domain, completed using reference TRBV5-1 and TRBJ1-1, is KAGVTQTPRYLIKTRGQQVTLSCSPISGHRSVSWYQQTPGQGLQFLFEYFSETQRNKGNFPGRFSGRQFSNSRSEMNVSTLELGDSALYLCASSDRDTLNTEAFFGQGTRLTVV.

This clone came up once. The chain uses TRBV5-1 and TRBJ2-5, with a possible D match to TRBD2 (6 bases). Germline CDR1 SGHRS, CDR2 YFSETQ. V was clipped by 4 bases and J by 4 bases, with 17 bases between them. There are 15 residues in the CDR3. DNA of the CDR3: TGCGCCAGCAGCCCATTGGAGGGCGGAGGAGAGACCCAGTACTTC. Protein sequence: CASSPLEGGGETQYF.

The chain recombines TRBV19 with TRBJ2-4; D possibly corresponds to TRBD1 (6 bases). The CDR3 consists of 14 residues. V lost 7 bases to trimming and J lost 1 base, with 11 bases between them. Germline-derived CDR1 and CDR2 are LNHDA and SQIVND (reference sequence). CDR3: CASMGHEAKNIQYF. CDR3 in DNA: TGTGCCAGTATGGGACACGAGGCCAAAAACATTCAGTACTTC.